This is a list of T cell receptor beta chains from one sample in a study of blood T cell repertoires in COVID-19. Some clones are missing from TCRdb's copy, which holds only in-frame ones; the method was immunoSEQ multiplex PCR. The data contain roughly 200,000 clones, over 80% of them singletons. The sample taken for sequencing was peripheral blood. These receptors all stem from a woman aged 40 to 50 with COVID-19, enrolled during active disease. The CDR3 runs from the conserved cysteine through the conserved F or W.

V: TRBV7-9; J: TRBJ1-1; CDR3: CASRDGGGFSSEAFF
V: TRBV20-1; J: TRBJ2-7; CDR3: CSAIEPTSYEQYF
V: TRBV24-1; J: TRBJ2-2; CDR3: CATGRDRAAFRRDGELFF
V: TRBV27; J: TRBJ1-2; CDR3: CASAGGNYGYTF
V: TRBV19; J: TRBJ2-2; CDR3: CASSIWGTSGRSAGELFF
V: TRBV14; J: TRBJ2-3; CDR3: CASSTWTSGHTDTQYF
V: TRBV9; J: TRBJ1-1; CDR3: CASSARGLNTEAFF
V: TRBV5-1; J: TRBJ1-2; CDR3: CASSLVGQGLNYGYTF
V: TRBV10-3; J: TRBJ1-4; CDR3: CAISESRDRAGFANEKLFF
V: TRBV7-3; J: TRBJ2-7; CDR3: CASSLMGGRHEQYF
V: TRBV4-2; J: TRBJ1-2; CDR3: CASSQARQSPNYGYTF
V: TRBV3-1/TRBV3-2; J: TRBJ1-2; CDR3: CASSKNRDWGYGYTF
V: TRBV9; J: TRBJ2-6; CDR3: CASSLGSLGANVLTF
V: TRBV5-1; J: TRBJ1-1; CDR3: CASSFWAMNTEAFF
V: TRBV19; J: TRBJ2-1; CDR3: CASSEPGQQPGAYSSYNEQFF
V: TRBV12-5; J: TRBJ2-5; CDR3: CASGLGPRETQYF
V: TRBV5-1; J: TRBJ2-7; CDR3: CASSSGQVGEQYF
V: TRBV27; J: TRBJ2-2; CDR3: CASSGQGVPNTGELFF
V: TRBV7-3; J: TRBJ2-6; CDR3: CASSLSGIIGSGANVLTF
V: TRBV7-3; J: TRBJ2-1; CDR3: CASSPKDREGNEQFF
V: TRBV5-8; J: TRBJ1-5; CDR3: CASSLKGGNQPQHF
V: TRBV28; J: TRBJ2-3; CDR3: CASAATGWTDTQYF
V: TRBV6-5; J: TRBJ2-1; CDR3: CASVAGARGNEQFF
V: TRBV7-3; J: TRBJ2-1; CDR3: CASSLLGGTGNEQFF
V: TRBV14; J: TRBJ1-3; CDR3: CASRRLAGNTIYF
V: TRBV12-5; J: TRBJ1-5; CDR3: CASGLDYQPQHF
V: TRBV29-1; J: TRBJ1-2; CDR3: CSVQAVYGYTF
V: TRBV7-2; J: TRBJ1-4; CDR3: CASARSGTGGEKLFF
V: TRBV6-4; J: TRBJ2-3; CDR3: CASSVLAGTTDTQYF
V: TRBV5-1; J: TRBJ2-3; CDR3: CASSFLVADTQYF
V: TRBV23-1; J: TRBJ1-2; CDR3: CASKRGGKVEGYTF
V: TRBV6-6; J: TRBJ2-7; CDR3: CASSRSGGEPYEQYF
V: TRBV7-9; J: TRBJ1-1; CDR3: CASSLAPPDAFF
V: TRBV11-2; J: TRBJ1-2; CDR3: CASSLAGEGYTF
V: TRBV4-2; J: TRBJ2-7; CDR3: CASSQAPPSEEQYF
V: TRBV5-1; J: TRBJ1-5; CDR3: CASSLEGDSNQPQHF
V: TRBV5-1; J: TRBJ1-3; CDR3: CASGLSGNTIYF
V: TRBV5-4; J: TRBJ2-7; CDR3: CASRIQTGARFGGAYEQYF
V: TRBV19; J: TRBJ1-5; CDR3: CASSIGEASGNQPQHF
V: TRBV15; J: TRBJ2-3; CDR3: CATRGSNPGKRTDTQYF
V: TRBV2; J: TRBJ1-2; CDR3: CASQGAYGYTF
V: TRBV7-9; J: TRBJ1-1; CDR3: CASSLGVGNTEAFF
V: TRBV6-5; J: TRBJ1-5; CDR3: CASSYLGGGNQPQHF
V: TRBV9; J: TRBJ2-2; CDR3: CASTSGHTGELFF
V: TRBV18; J: TRBJ1-2; CDR3: CASSPGTDAYGYTF
V: TRBV18; J: TRBJ2-1; CDR3: CASSPRLAGGTVNEQFF
V: TRBV19; J: TRBJ1-4; CDR3: CASSSPGGPEKLFF
V: TRBV6-4; J: TRBJ2-4; CDR3: CASSDSPDRENIQYF
V: TRBV10-1; J: TRBJ2-1; CDR3: CASSDPSGGTYNEQFF
V: TRBV7-9; J: TRBJ2-3; CDR3: CASSLEGGRVDTQYF
V: TRBV7-9; J: TRBJ1-1; CDR3: CASSLDRVSPNTEAFF
V: TRBV6-4; J: TRBJ2-1; CDR3: CASSDQQGHTNEQFF
V: TRBV28; J: TRBJ1-2; CDR3: CASSTPGTGGANGYTF